This is a list of T cell receptor beta chains from one sample in a study of blood T cell repertoires in COVID-19. Sequencing was performed with immunoSEQ multiplex PCR; in TCRdb, only in-frame clones are kept and a portion is missing. The sample contains just over 250,000 clones, about 85% of which appear only once. Material for sequencing was peripheral blood. These receptors all come from a man aged 55 to 70 who had recovered from COVID-19. The CDR3 runs from the conserved cysteine through the conserved F or W. Fields, in order: V gene, J gene, clone size, D gene, CDR3 DNA, CDR3 protein. D genes are given only for firm matches. Only some rows state a clone size, as once, few, many or a class for expanded clones.

V: TRBV6-5
J: TRBJ2-5
size: .
D: TRBD1
DNA: TGTGCCAGCAGACGGGACAGGGTTATTGAGACCCAGTACTTC
CDR3: CASRRDRVIETQYF

V: TRBV10-1
J: TRBJ2-3
size: .
D: .
DNA: TGCGCCAGCAGTGTTCATCAGGGTAGGACAGATACGCAGTATTTT
CDR3: CASSVHQGRTDTQYF

V: TRBV7-3
J: TRBJ2-7
size: .
D: TRBD1
DNA: TGTGCCAGCAGCTTAAGGGACAGGGGCGGCGAGCAGTACTTC
CDR3: CASSLRDRGGEQYF

V: TRBV7-8
J: TRBJ2-3
size: .
D: TRBD2
DNA: TGTGCCAGCAGCCCCCAGACTAGCGGGTTTAGCACAGATACGCAGTATTTT
CDR3: CASSPQTSGFSTDTQYF

V: TRBV12-5
J: TRBJ1-2
size: .
D: .
DNA: TGTGCTAGTGGCCCCATGCAGGGGCCCCTAGGCTACACCTTC
CDR3: CASGPMQGPLGYTF

V: TRBV5-1
J: TRBJ2-5
size: once
D: .
DNA: TGCGCCAGCAGCTGGGCAAAGGGTGGGGGGGAGACCCAGTACTTC
CDR3: CASSWAKGGGETQYF

V: TRBV19
J: TRBJ2-5
size: .
D: .
DNA: TGTGCCAGTAGTCCCCAGGGACTCCTTCAAGAGACCCAGTACTTC
CDR3: CASSPQGLLQETQYF

V: TRBV10-3
J: TRBJ1-2
size: .
D: .
DNA: TGTGCCATCAGAAGCGCCGGGACACCTAACTATGGCTACACCTTC
CDR3: CAIRSAGTPNYGYTF

V: TRBV9
J: TRBJ2-5
size: .
D: .
DNA: TGTGCCAGCAGCGTAGTAGGGGGTACCCAAGAGACCCAGTACTTC
CDR3: CASSVVGGTQETQYF

V: TRBV9
J: TRBJ2-7
size: once
D: TRBD1
DNA: TGTGCCAGCAGCGTAGGGACAGGCCCCCGCGAGCAGTACTTC
CDR3: CASSVGTGPREQYF

V: TRBV30
J: TRBJ2-7
size: .
D: .
DNA: TGTGCCTGGAGTGTCCTCAGCCAATTCGCACAGGGTCCGAACTACGAGCAGTACTTC
CDR3: CAWSVLSQFAQGPNYEQYF

V: TRBV19
J: TRBJ2-7
size: few
D: TRBD1
DNA: TGTGCCAGTAGTATCGACAGGGGTTGGGAGCAGTACTTC
CDR3: CASSIDRGWEQYF

V: TRBV6-5
J: TRBJ2-7
size: .
D: .
DNA: TGTGCCAGCAGCCAATCGAGGGTCTCCACCTACGAGCAGTACTTC
CDR3: CASSQSRVSTYEQYF

V: TRBV7-8
J: TRBJ2-2
size: .
D: TRBD2
DNA: TGTGCCAGCAAGGTACTAGCGGGGGTCGAGAACACCGGGGAGCTGTTTTTT
CDR3: CASKVLAGVENTGELFF

V: TRBV30
J: TRBJ1-2
size: .
D: .
DNA: TGTGCCTGCCCCTCGCGGTCGCAGGGGAGCTATGGCTACACCTTC
CDR3: CACPSRSQGSYGYTF

V: TRBV6-5
J: TRBJ2-2
size: .
D: TRBD2
DNA: TGTGCCAGCAGGTTGCGGGGGGGCACCGGGGAGCTGTTTTTT
CDR3: CASRLRGGTGELFF

V: TRBV6-1
J: TRBJ2-3
size: once
D: .
DNA: TGTGCCAGCAGTGAACCGGGACTCACCACAGATACGCAGTATTTT
CDR3: CASSEPGLTTDTQYF

V: TRBV12-2
J: TRBJ2-7
size: .
D: .
DNA: TGTGCAAGTCGCTTAGGAGGGACTTACTCCTACGAGCAGTACTTC
CDR3: CASRLGGTYSYEQYF

V: TRBV29-1
J: TRBJ2-7
size: .
D: TRBD2
DNA: TGCAGCGTTTCCCTAGCGGGGGCCTACGAGCAGTACTTC
CDR3: CSVSLAGAYEQYF

V: TRBV19
J: TRBJ1-5
size: .
D: TRBD1
DNA: TGTGCCAGTAGACAGGGGGCGAATCAGCCCCAGCATTTT
CDR3: CASRQGANQPQHF

V: TRBV11-2
J: TRBJ1-2
size: .
D: TRBD1
DNA: TGTGCCAGCAGCTTAGAGGACAGGGGCCCACTCTATGGCTACACCTTC
CDR3: CASSLEDRGPLYGYTF

V: TRBV30
J: TRBJ2-1
size: .
D: TRBD2
DNA: TGTGCCTGGTCCAAACTTCATAGCGGGGGGGCCGGCAATGAGCAGTTCTTC
CDR3: CAWSKLHSGGAGNEQFF

V: TRBV19
J: TRBJ1-6
size: .
D: TRBD1
DNA: TGTGCCAGTAGTACAATTTCGACAGGGGGTAAGCGATCACCCCTCCACTTT
CDR3: CASSTISTGGKRSPLHF